Each of the 26 T cell receptor beta chains below was sequenced from the same sample in a study of shared clonotypes between healthy human individuals. Some clones are missing from TCRdb's copy, which holds only in-frame ones; the method was immunoSEQ multiplex PCR. The sample shows about 670,000 clones, approximately 75% of them seen only once. The sample consisted of memory CD4+ T cells sorted from blood. Noted subset: CD45RA-negative fraction. These receptor sequences come from a woman aged 25 to 39 in good health.

The chain joins TRBV14 to TRBJ1-1; no reliable D call. The CDR3 length is 13 residues. Trimming left V 2 bases short and J 4 bases short, with 8 bases between. Germline lookup yields CDR1 SGHDN and CDR2 FVKESK. The CDR3 sequence is CASSQLRSTEAFF. CDR3 DNA sequence: TGTGCCAGCAGCCAACTACGGAGCACTGAAGCTTTCTTT.

J is TRBJ1-3 and V is TRBV10-2; D unresolved. CDR1 WSHSY and CDR2 SAAADI come from the germline V gene. Trimming shortened V by 0 bases and J by 3 bases, and 9 bases separated the two germline ends. This CDR3 has 15 residues. The DNA for the CDR3 is TGCGCCAGCAGTGAGTCTCTATCCCTTGGAAACACCATATATTTT. It yields the protein CASSESLSLGNTIYF.

The chain employs TRBV28 and TRBJ1-1; no clear D. The CDR3 is 14 amino acids. Trimming took 5 bases from V and 2 from J, leaving 12 bases between them. Germline V lookup: CDR1 MDHEN, CDR2 SYDVKM. The DNA for the CDR3 is TGTGCCAGCAGTGGGTACTTACAAAACACTGAAGCTTTCTTT. This gives the protein CASSGYLQNTEAFF.

The chain has TRBV5-2 and TRBJ2-7; TRBD2, the table's D call, lacks a check against the DNA. TRBV5-2 is a listed pseudogene. The CDR3 runs to 17 residues. The CDR3 nucleotides are TGCGCCAGCAGCCAAGAATTAGGTACCGGGGGGCCCTACGAGCAGTACTTC. This translates into CASSQELGTGGPYEQYF.

In its sample, this clone was seen once. This sequence joins TRBV10-3 and TRBJ1-2, with TRBD1 identical over 9 bases. The CDR3 has 16 amino acids. The junction had 16 bases not matched to a gene; V was cut back by 7 bases and J by 7 bases. Per the germline V gene, CDR1 is ENHRY and CDR2 is SYGVKD. In DNA form, the CDR3 reads TGTGCCATCACCACAGGCCGGACAGGGGAATCTTCTGGCTACACCTTC. Its translation is CAITTGRTGESSGYTF.

The V call is TRBV5-1, the J call TRBJ2-3, with 8 bases matching TRBD2. CDR1 is SGHRS, CDR2 YFSETQ, per germline. J gave up 2 bases and V 0 bases, and 5 bases lay outside the gene matches. The CDR3 is made up of 16 amino acids. The CDR3 DNA follows: TGCGCCAGCAGCTTGGCTCCAGCGGGGGACACAGATACGCAGTATTTT. This translates into CASSLAPAGDTDTQYF.

The chain uses TRBV28 and TRBJ1-3; tentatively, D is TRBD1 (5 bases). V was trimmed by 2 bases and J by 0 bases, leaving 14 bases between them. Looked up from germline, CDR1 is MDHEN and CDR2 is SYDVKM. This CDR3 has 17 amino acids. The CDR3 protein is CASSLPRPGLSGNTIYF. The CDR3 nucleotides are TGTGCCAGCAGTTTACCTAGGCCAGGGCTCTCTGGAAACACCATATATTTT.

Details on this clone: The same CDR3 is also encoded by other DNA sequences in this sample. The genes are TRBV2 and TRBJ2-7; D is perhaps TRBD2 (5 bases). The V end lost 2 bases, the J end lost 3 bases, and 11 bases lay between the germline ends. This CDR3 spans 14 amino acids. Germline assignment: CDR1 SNHLY and CDR2 FYNNEI. CDR3: CASSERGSLYEQYF. For the CDR3, the DNA is TGTGCCAGCAGTGAACGGGGAAGCCTCTACGAGCAGTACTTC.

The chain uses TRBV19 and TRBJ2-1; 10 bases line up with TRBD2. The CDR3 consists of 14 residues. CDR1 and CDR2 (germline): LNHDA, SQIVND (reference sequence). The junction had 6 bases not matched to a gene; V was cut back by 9 bases and J by 4 bases. CDR3 in DNA: TGTGCCAGCCGCTCTAGCGGGGGATACAATGAGCAGTTCTTC. Translation gives CASRSSGGYNEQFF.

V gene TRBV6-6 combines with J gene TRBJ2-7; 9 positions match TRBD1. The V gene end was trimmed by 2 bases and the J gene end by 4 bases; junction bases not matched to a gene: 6. Germline values: CDR1 MNHNY, CDR2 SVGAGI (reference sequence). The CDR3 length is 15 residues. The CDR3 here is CASSYPGTGRYEQYF. The CDR3 nucleotides read TGTGCCAGCAGTTACCCCGGGACAGGGAGGTACGAGCAGTACTTC.

The table lists this clone with a count of one. The rearrangement links TRBV25-1 to TRBJ2-5; tentatively, D is TRBD2 (5 bases). Germline V gene data show CDR1 as MGHDK and CDR2 as SYGVNS. With 2 bases removed from V and 4 bases from J, the gap between germline ends came to 5 bases. The CDR3 totals 12 residues. The CDR3 nucleotides read TGTGCCAGCAGTGAAAGCGGAGAGACCCAGTACTTC. Its protein is CASSESGETQYF.

This clone was counted a few times. A read error may explain this, as a much larger clone is one base away. The V call is TRBV5-1, the J call TRBJ1-5; TRBD1 aligns across 9 bases. CDR3 length: 14 residues. After removal of 4 bases from V and 5 bases from J, the junction contained 4 bases not matched to a gene. CDR1 is SGHRS and CDR2 is YFSETQ in the germline V gene. The chain's CDR3 is CASSRGQGDQPQHF. CDR3 DNA: TGCGCCAGCAGCCGGGGACAGGGTGATCAGCCCCAGCATTTT.

This clone was seen more than once but under ten times. The gene calls are TRBV20-1 and TRBJ2-7; D is unresolved. From germline, CDR1 is DFQATT and CDR2 SNEGSKA (reference sequence). V lost 7 bases to trimming and J lost 2 bases, with 9 bases between them. The CDR3 is made up of 11 amino acids. In DNA, the CDR3 is TGCAGTGGCAGTGGTGCCTACGAGCAGTACTTC. As protein: CSGSGAYEQYF.

The chain joins TRBV18 to TRBJ2-2; 7 nucleotides match TRBD1. Per the germline V gene, CDR1 is KGHSH and CDR2 is LQKENI. The ends lost 4 bases at V and 4 bases at J; junction bases unmatched: 9. The CDR3 extends over 16 amino acids. In nucleotides, the CDR3 is TGTGCCAGCTCACGACAGGGTGACTCGAGCACCGGGGAGCTGTTTTTT. It encodes CASSRQGDSSTGELFF.

This rearrangement joins TRBV7-8 to TRBJ1-5, with D maybe TRBD1 (5 bases). Trimming pared 2 bases from V and 4 bases from J, leaving 15 bases between. Germline loops: CDR1 SGHVS, CDR2 FQNEAQ. This CDR3 contains 16 residues. CDR3: CASSLRFQGRNQPQHF. For the CDR3, the DNA is TGTGCCAGCAGCTTAAGGTTCCAGGGAAGGAATCAGCCCCAGCATTTT.

The genes are TRBV5-8 and TRBJ1-1; D uncertain. Germline CDR1 is SGHTS and CDR2 is YDEGEE. This CDR3 comprises 15 residues. The V and J ends lost 4 bases and 0 bases respectively, with 13 bases between them. The CDR3 region has the DNA TGTGCCAGCAGCACATCCGGGCTACTGAACACTGAAGCTTTCTTT. It is translated as CASSTSGLLNTEAFF.

This clone was detected only a few times. V is TRBV5-6 and J is TRBJ2-7; TRBD2 is a possible D gene (5 bases). CDR3 length: 13 amino acids. Per germline, CDR1 SGHDT and CDR2 YYEEEE. The V and J ends lost 1 base and 3 bases respectively, with 8 bases between them. CDR3 protein: CASSLLDYYEQYF. For the CDR3, the DNA is TGTGCCAGCAGCTTGCTTGACTACTACGAGCAGTACTTC.

In its sample, this clone was seen once. This rearrangement joins TRBV5-1 to TRBJ2-7; 9 nucleotides agree with TRBD1. This CDR3 region has 16 residues. Trimming at V came to 4 bases and at J to 3 bases, leaving 11 bases not matched to a gene. From germline, CDR1 is SGHRS and CDR2 YFSETQ. The CDR3 sequence is CASSTQAGTGYYEQYF. DNA of the CDR3: TGCGCCAGCAGCACCCAAGCCGGGACAGGGTACTACGAGCAGTACTTC.

The sample holds many counts of this clone. The genes are TRBV4-2 and TRBJ2-7; D not certain. V lost 5 bases to trimming and J lost 6 bases, with 17 bases between them. The germline V gene encodes CDR1 LGHNA and CDR2 YNFKEQ. The CDR3 extends over 14 amino acids. CDR3 coding DNA: TGTGCCAGCAGCTTGGAATATATGGGCCGCGAGCAGTACTTC. This translates into CASSLEYMGREQYF.

This clone was seen just once. The chain combines TRBV5-4 with TRBJ2-5; TRBD2 aligns across 14 bases. V lost 0 bases and J lost 4; bases outside the gene matches: 2. This CDR3 spans 16 amino acids. From germline, CDR1 is SGHNT and CDR2 YYREEE (reference sequence). The CDR3: CASSLAGTSGRETQYF. The CDR3 nucleotides read TGTGCCAGCAGCTTGGCGGGGACTAGCGGGAGAGAGACCCAGTACTTC.

The chain couples TRBV10-1 to TRBJ2-7; D gene ambiguous. Germline CDR1 reads WNHNN; CDR2 reads SYGVQD (reference sequence). CDR3 length: 12 amino acids. The ends were cut back, 6 bases at V and 7 bases at J, with 13 bases in the middle. Here the CDR3 DNA reads TGCGCCAGCAGCGACCGGATTGGGGAGCAGTACTTC. It is translated as CASSDRIGEQYF.

The chain recombines TRBV7-2 with TRBJ1-1; D gene ambiguous. CDR1 SGHTA and CDR2 FQGNSA come from the germline V gene. Trimming left V 3 bases short and J 4 bases short, with 15 bases between. This CDR3 comprises 15 residues. CDR3 loop: CASSLLLSGSTEAFF. Here the CDR3 DNA reads TGTGCCAGCAGCTTGCTACTGTCGGGTAGCACTGAAGCTTTCTTT.

The V gene is TRBV6-5, the J gene TRBJ2-1; TRBD1 might be the D (5 bases). The germline CDR1 and CDR2 sequences are MNHEY and SVGAGI. With 5 bases removed from V and 6 bases from J, the gap between germline ends came to 17 bases. The CDR3 has 15 amino acids. Written as DNA, the CDR3 is TGTGCCAGCAGTCACCAGGGTAAAGCCGCCAATGAGCAGTTCTTC. Amino acids: CASSHQGKAANEQFF.

The chain recombines TRBV28 with TRBJ1-2; D gene uncertain. Trimming left V 2 bases short and J 8 bases short, with 6 bases between. This CDR3 region has 11 residues. Germline V gives CDR1 MDHEN, CDR2 SYDVKM. CDR3 DNA sequence: TGTGCCAGCAGTTTAACGAGGGGCTACACCTTC. This gives the protein CASSLTRGYTF.

V gene TRBV9 combines with J gene TRBJ1-1; 8 nucleotides match TRBD1. V was pared by 3 bases and J by 1 base, with 8 bases of the junction left unmatched. The CDR3 runs 16 residues. Per germline, CDR1 SGDLS and CDR2 YYNGEE. The CDR3 here is CASSGKRGTGNTEAFF. Here the CDR3 DNA reads TGTGCCAGCAGCGGCAAAAGAGGGACAGGGAACACTGAAGCTTTCTTT.

The chain couples TRBV10-3 to TRBJ1-5; TRBD1 might be the D (5 bases). The CDR3 has 16 residues. Trimming took off 6 bases at V and 1 base at J, with 16 bases between the two ends. Germline V gene lookup returns CDR1 ENHRY and CDR2 SYGVKD. The CDR3 protein is CAISEGRVRSNQPQHF. The CDR3, as DNA: TGTGCCATCAGCGAAGGCAGGGTAAGGAGCAATCAGCCCCAGCATTTT.